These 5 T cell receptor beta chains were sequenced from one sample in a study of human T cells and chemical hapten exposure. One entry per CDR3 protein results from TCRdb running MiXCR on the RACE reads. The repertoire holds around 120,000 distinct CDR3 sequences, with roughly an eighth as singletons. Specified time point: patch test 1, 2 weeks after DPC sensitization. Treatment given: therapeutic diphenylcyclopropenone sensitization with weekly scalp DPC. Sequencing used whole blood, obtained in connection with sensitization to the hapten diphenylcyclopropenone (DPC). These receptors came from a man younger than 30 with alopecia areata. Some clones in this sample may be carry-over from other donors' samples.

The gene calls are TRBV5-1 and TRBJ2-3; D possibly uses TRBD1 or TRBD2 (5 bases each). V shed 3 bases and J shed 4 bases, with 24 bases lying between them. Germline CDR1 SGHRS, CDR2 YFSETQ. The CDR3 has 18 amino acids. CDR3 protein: CASSSFLGTAPGADTQYF. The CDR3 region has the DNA TGCGCCAGCAGCTCCTTCCTGGGGACCGCCCCGGGCGCAGATACGCAGTATTTT.

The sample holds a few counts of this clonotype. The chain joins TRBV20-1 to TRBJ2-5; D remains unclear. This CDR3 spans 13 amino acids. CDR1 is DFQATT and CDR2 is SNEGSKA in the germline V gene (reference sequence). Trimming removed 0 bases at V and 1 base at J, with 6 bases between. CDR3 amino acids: CSAREHSQETQYF. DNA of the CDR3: TGCAGTGCTAGAGAGCATAGCCAAGAGACCCAGTACTTC.

The CDR3 here is CASSQDPPPTHGYTF. The CDR3 region has the DNA TGCGCCAGCAGCCAAGACCCACCCCCCACGCATGGCTACACCTTC. This sequence joins TRBV4-3 and TRBJ1-2; D remains unclear. Germline CDR1 LGHNA, CDR2 YSLEER. The germline V and J ends were trimmed by 0 bases and 6 bases, with 14 bases remaining between them. This CDR3 spans 15 amino acids.

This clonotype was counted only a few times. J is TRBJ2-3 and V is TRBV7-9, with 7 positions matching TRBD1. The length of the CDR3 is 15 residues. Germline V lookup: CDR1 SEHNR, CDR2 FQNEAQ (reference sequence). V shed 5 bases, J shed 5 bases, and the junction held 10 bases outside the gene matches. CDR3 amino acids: CASSQRTGGGDTQYF. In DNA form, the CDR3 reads TGTGCCAGCAGCCAAAGGACAGGCGGCGGAGATACGCAGTATTTT.

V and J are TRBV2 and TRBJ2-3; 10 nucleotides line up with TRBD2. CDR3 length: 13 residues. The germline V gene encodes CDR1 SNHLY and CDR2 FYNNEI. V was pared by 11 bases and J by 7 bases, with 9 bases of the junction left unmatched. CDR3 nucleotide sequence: TGTGCCGTCCTAGCGGGGGAGGTCTATACGCAGTATTTT. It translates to CAVLAGEVYTQYF.